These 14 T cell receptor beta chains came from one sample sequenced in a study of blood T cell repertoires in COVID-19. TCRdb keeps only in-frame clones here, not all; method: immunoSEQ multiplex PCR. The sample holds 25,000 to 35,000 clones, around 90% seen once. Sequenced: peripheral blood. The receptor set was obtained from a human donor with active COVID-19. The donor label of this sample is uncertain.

In nucleotides, the CDR3 is TGCGCCAGCAGCCAAGATGGCGGGGGCGGATACGAGCAGTACTTC. Translation: CASSQDGGGGYEQYF. The rearrangement links TRBV4-3 to TRBJ2-7, with TRBD2 as a possible D gene (7 bases). V was trimmed by 0 bases and J by 4 bases, leaving 13 bases between them. The CDR3 runs to 15 residues. Germline values: CDR1 LGHNA, CDR2 YSLEER.

The CDR3: CAWSAGTRVTGELFF. The CDR3 DNA reads as TGTGCCTGGAGCGCAGGGACAAGGGTCACCGGGGAGCTGTTTTTT. This rearrangement joins TRBV30 to TRBJ2-2, with TRBD1 as a possible D gene (6 bases). Trimming left V 3 bases short and J 4 bases short, with 15 bases between. Germline CDR1 is GTSNPN and CDR2 is SVGIG (reference sequence). This CDR3 spans 15 amino acids.

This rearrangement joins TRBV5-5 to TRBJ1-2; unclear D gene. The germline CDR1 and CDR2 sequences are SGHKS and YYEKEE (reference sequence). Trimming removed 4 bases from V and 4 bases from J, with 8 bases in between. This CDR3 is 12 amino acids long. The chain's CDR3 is CASSTNSYGYTF. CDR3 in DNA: TGTGCCAGCAGCACGAACAGCTATGGCTACACCTTC.

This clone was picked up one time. CDR3 bases: TGCAGCGTTGAAACTAGCGGGATTGCGACCCAGTACTTC. It specifies CSVETSGIATQYF. This chain uses TRBV29-1 with TRBJ2-5, with 10 bases identical to TRBD2. The CDR3 loop spans 13 amino acids. The V and J ends lost 2 bases and 7 bases, in that order; junction bases with no gene match: 4. Germline V CDR1 and CDR2: SQVTM, ANQGSEA.

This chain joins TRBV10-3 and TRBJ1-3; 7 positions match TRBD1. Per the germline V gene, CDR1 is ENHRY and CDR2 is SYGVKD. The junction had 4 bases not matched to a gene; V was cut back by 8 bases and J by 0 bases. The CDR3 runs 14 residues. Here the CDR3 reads CAIGQARSGNTIYF. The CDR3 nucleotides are TGTGCCATCGGACAGGCCCGCTCTGGAAACACCATATATTTT.

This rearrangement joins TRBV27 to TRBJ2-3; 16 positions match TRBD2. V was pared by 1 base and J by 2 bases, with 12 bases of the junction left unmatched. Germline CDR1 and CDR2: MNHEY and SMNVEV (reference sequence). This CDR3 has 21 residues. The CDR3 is CASSLFLTGTSGGADTDTQYF. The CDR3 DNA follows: TGTGCCAGCAGTTTATTCCTGACTGGGACTAGCGGGGGGGCCGACACAGATACGCAGTATTTT.

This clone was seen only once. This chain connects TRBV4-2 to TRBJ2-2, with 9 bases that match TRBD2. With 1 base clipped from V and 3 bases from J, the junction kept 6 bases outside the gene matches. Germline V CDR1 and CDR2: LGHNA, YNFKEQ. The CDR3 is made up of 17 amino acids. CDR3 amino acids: CASSQASGVPDTGELFF. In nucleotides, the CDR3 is TGTGCCAGCAGCCAAGCTAGCGGGGTGCCGGACACCGGGGAGCTGTTTTTT.

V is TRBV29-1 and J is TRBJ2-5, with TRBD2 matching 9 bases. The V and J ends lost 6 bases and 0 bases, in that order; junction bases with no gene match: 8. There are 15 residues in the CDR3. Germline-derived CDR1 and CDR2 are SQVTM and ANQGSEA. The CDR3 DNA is TGCAGCGTCTTAACAGCGGGGGGCCACCAAGAGACCCAGTACTTC. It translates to CSVLTAGGHQETQYF. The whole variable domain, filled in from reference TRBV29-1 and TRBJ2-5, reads SAVISQKPSRDICQRGTSLTIQCQVDSQVTMMFWYRQQPGQSLTLIATANQGSEATYESGFVIDKFPISRPNLTFSTLTVSNMSPEDSSIYLCSVLTAGGHQETQYFGPGTRLLVL.

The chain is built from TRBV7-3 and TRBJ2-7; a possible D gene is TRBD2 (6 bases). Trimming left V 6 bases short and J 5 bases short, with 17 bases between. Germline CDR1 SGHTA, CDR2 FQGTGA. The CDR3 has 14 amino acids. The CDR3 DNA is TGTGCCAGCAGTGACCCGGGACTCGGGGACGAGCAGTACTTC. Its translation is CASSDPGLGDEQYF.

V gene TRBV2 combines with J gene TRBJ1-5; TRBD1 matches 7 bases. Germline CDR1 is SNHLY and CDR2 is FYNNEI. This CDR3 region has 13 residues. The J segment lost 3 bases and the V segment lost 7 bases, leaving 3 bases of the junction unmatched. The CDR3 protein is CASNTGVNQPQHF. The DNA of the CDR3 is TGTGCCAGCAACACAGGGGTCAATCAGCCCCAGCATTTT.

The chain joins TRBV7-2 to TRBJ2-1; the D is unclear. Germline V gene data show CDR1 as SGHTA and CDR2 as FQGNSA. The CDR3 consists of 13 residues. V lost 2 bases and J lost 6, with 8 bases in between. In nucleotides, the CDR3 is TGTGCCAGCAGCTTATTTCCCGGCAATGAGCAGTTCTTC. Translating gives CASSLFPGNEQFF.

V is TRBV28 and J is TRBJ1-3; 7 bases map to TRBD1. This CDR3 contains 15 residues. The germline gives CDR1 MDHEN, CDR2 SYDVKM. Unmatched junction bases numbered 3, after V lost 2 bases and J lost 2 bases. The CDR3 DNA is TGTGCCAGCAGTTTAGGACAGGCCACTGGAAACACCATATATTTT. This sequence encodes CASSLGQATGNTIYF.

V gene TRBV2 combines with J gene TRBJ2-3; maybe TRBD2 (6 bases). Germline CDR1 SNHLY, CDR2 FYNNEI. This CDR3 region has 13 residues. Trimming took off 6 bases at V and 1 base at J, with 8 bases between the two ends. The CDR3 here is CASRIAGTDTQYF. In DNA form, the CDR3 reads TGTGCCAGCAGAATAGCGGGCACAGATACGCAGTATTTT.

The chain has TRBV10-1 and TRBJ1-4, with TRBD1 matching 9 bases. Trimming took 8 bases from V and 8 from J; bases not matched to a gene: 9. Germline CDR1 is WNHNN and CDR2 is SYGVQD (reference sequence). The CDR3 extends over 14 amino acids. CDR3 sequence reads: CASAPGQGGEKLFF. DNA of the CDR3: TGCGCCAGCGCTCCGGGACAGGGCGGCGAAAAACTGTTTTTT.